The rows below give T cell receptor beta chains drawn from one sample of a study of shared clonotypes between healthy human individuals. Profiled with immunoSEQ multiplex PCR; TCRdb holds only in-frame clones, not every one. The sample comprises 740,000 or so clones, 73% of which are singletons, and 1.5% to 2% rests with the top ten. The sequencing input was memory CD4+ T cells sorted from blood. The receptor set was obtained from a woman aged 25-40 years in good health. The CDR3 runs from the conserved cysteine through the conserved F or W. Each record gives: clone size, V gene, J gene, D gene, CDR3 protein, CDR3 DNA. D genes are given only for firm matches. The size of a clone is reported for some rows only, either as once, few or many, or as a class for expanded clones.

.	TRBV7-9	TRBJ2-7	TRBD1	CASSPKWTGEDEQYF	TGTGCCAGCAGCCCGAAATGGACAGGGGAGGACGAGCAGTACTTC
.	TRBV27	TRBJ2-7	TRBD2	CASKASGKAEQYF	TGTGCCAGCAAGGCTAGCGGGAAGGCCGAGCAGTACTTC
.	TRBV6-1	TRBJ2-5	.	CASSDSWAVQETQYF	TGTGCCAGCAGTGACAGTTGGGCAGTTCAAGAGACCCAGTACTTC
.	TRBV13	TRBJ2-1	TRBD2	CASRGGGRKIGEQFF	TGTGCCAGCAGAGGAGGCGGGAGGAAGATCGGGGAGCAGTTCTTC
once	TRBV29-1	TRBJ1-3	.	CSVFLLGEQGNTIYF	TGCAGCGTCTTCCTCTTGGGGGAACAGGGAAACACCATATATTTT
.	TRBV5-1	TRBJ2-4	TRBD2	CASSLLPAGDQSAKNIQYF	TGCGCCAGCAGCTTGTTACCAGCGGGAGATCAATCAGCCAAAAACATTCAGTACTTC
few	TRBV18	TRBJ2-2	TRBD2	CASSPPSGTSTGELFF	TGTGCCAGCTCACCACCGAGTGGGACTAGCACCGGGGAGCTGTTTTTT
.	TRBV15	TRBJ2-1	TRBD2	CATSRDYGSGRDNEQFF	TGTGCCACCAGCAGAGATTATGGTAGCGGGAGGGACAATGAGCAGTTCTTC
.	TRBV28	TRBJ1-3	.	CASRTPGLSGNTIYF	TGTGCCAGCAGGACGCCGGGTCTCTCTGGAAACACCATATATTTT
.	TRBV5-1	TRBJ2-2	.	CASSLGDRRNTGELFF	TGCGCCAGCAGCTTGGGAGACAGGAGGAACACCGGGGAGCTGTTTTTT
.	TRBV19	TRBJ2-2	TRBD1	CASSHAAGGTGELFF	TGTGCCAGTAGTCATGCGGCAGGGGGCACCGGGGAGCTGTTTTTT
.	TRBV11-2	TRBJ2-7	.	CASSLEPYEQYF	TGTGCCAGCAGCTTAGAACCATACGAGCAGTACTTC
once	TRBV30	TRBJ2-7	TRBD2	CAWSVLAGSYEQYF	TGTGCCTGGAGTGTTCTAGCGGGGTCCTACGAGCAGTACTTC
.	TRBV11-2	TRBJ2-7	.	CASSFSPDYEQYF	TGTGCCAGCAGCTTTAGTCCGGATTACGAGCAGTACTTC
.	TRBV6-6	TRBJ1-3	.	CASSPPDTYSGNTIYF	TGTGCCAGCAGTCCCCCGGACACTTACTCTGGAAACACCATATATTTT
.	TRBV7-6	TRBJ2-7	TRBD1	CASSSPRVGTGGSYEQYF	TGTGCCAGCAGCTCCCCCAGAGTGGGGACAGGGGGCTCCTACGAGCAGTACTTC
.	TRBV29-1	TRBJ1-1	.	CSVVGFKNTEAFF	TGCAGCGTTGTCGGATTTAAGAACACTGAAGCTTTCTTT
.	TRBV5-1	TRBJ2-1	.	CASSISGQNNEQFF	TGCGCCAGCAGCATAAGTGGACAGAACAATGAGCAGTTCTTC
once	TRBV14	TRBJ2-7	TRBD2	CASSQEWTSGYYEQYF	TGTGCCAGCAGCCAAGAGTGGACTAGCGGTTACTACGAGCAGTACTTC
.	TRBV28	TRBJ1-1	TRBD1	CASSGPGTGMNTEAFF	TGTGCCAGCAGTGGTCCCGGGACAGGGATGAACACTGAAGCTTTCTTT
.	TRBV15	TRBJ1-1	.	CATSRDGRNAEAFF	TGTGCCACCAGCAGAGATGGAAGGAACGCTGAAGCTTTCTTT
.	TRBV7-9	TRBJ1-2	TRBD1	CASTGGAHNYGYTF	TGTGCCAGCACAGGGGGCGCGCATAACTATGGCTACACCTTC
.	TRBV28	TRBJ2-7	.	CASSLFGSAYEQYF	TGTGCCAGCAGTTTATTCGGGAGTGCCTACGAGCAGTACTTC
.	TRBV2	TRBJ1-1	.	CASSPAARNTEAFF	TGTGCCAGCAGCCCAGCCGCCCGGAACACTGAAGCTTTCTTT
once	TRBV29-1	TRBJ2-3	TRBD2	CSVEHTASGTDTQYF	TGCAGCGTTGAACATACGGCTAGCGGTACAGATACGCAGTATTTT
.	TRBV11-3	TRBJ2-5	.	CASSPPGFETQYF	TGTGCCAGCAGCCCCCCGGGTTTCGAGACCCAGTACTTC
.	TRBV7-2	TRBJ2-1	.	CASSQVGTYNNEQFF	TGTGCCAGCAGCCAGGTCGGGACTTATAACAATGAGCAGTTCTTC
.	TRBV6-1	TRBJ2-3	.	CASSEGPGPITDTQYF	TGTGCCAGCAGTGAGGGTCCAGGGCCGATCACAGATACGCAGTATTTT
.	TRBV7-6	TRBJ2-2	.	CASSLGVGTGELFF	TGTGCCAGCAGCTTGGGTGTCGGTACCGGGGAGCTGTTTTTT
few	TRBV13	TRBJ2-1	TRBD2	CASSPRGRWNEQFF	TGTGCCAGCAGCCCTCGCGGGAGATGGAATGAGCAGTTCTTC
.	TRBV2	TRBJ1-1	.	CASSEWQGKTEAFF	TGTGCCAGCAGTGAATGGCAGGGGAAAACTGAAGCTTTCTTT
.	TRBV5-4	TRBJ2-7	TRBD2	CASSRRLAGAYEQYF	TGTGCCAGCAGTAGGCGACTAGCGGGAGCCTACGAGCAGTACTTC
few	TRBV7-3	TRBJ2-7	.	CASSLGRTYEQYF	TGTGCCAGCAGCTTAGGCAGAACCTACGAGCAGTACTTC
.	TRBV6-5	TRBJ2-2	TRBD1	CASSLTGRNTGELFF	TGTGCCAGCAGCCTGACAGGGCGAAACACCGGGGAGCTGTTTTTT
.	TRBV7-9	TRBJ2-5	.	CASSSPAETQYF	TGTGCCAGCAGCTCCCCCGCGGAGACCCAGTACTTC
.	TRBV30	TRBJ2-3	TRBD2	CALSSGLSTDTQYF	TGTGCCTTATCTAGCGGGCTAAGCACAGATACGCAGTATTTT
once	TRBV6-1	TRBJ2-5	.	CASSNQGLLLETQYF	TGTGCCAGCAGTAACCAGGGTTTGCTGTTGGAGACCCAGTACTTC
once	TRBV2	TRBJ1-4	.	CASSGGRSGEKLFF	TGTGCCAGTTCCGGGGGGCGATCAGGTGAAAAACTGTTTTTT
.	TRBV7-9	TRBJ2-4	TRBD2	CASSFTSGRALAKNIQYF	TGTGCCAGCAGCTTTACTAGCGGGAGGGCGTTAGCCAAAAACATTCAGTACTTC
.	TRBV21-1	TRBJ2-3	.	CASSSIQGEGAPPDTQYF	TGTGCCAGCAGCTCCATCCAAGGGGAGGGGGCGCCCCCCGATACGCAGTATTTT
few	TRBV6-1	TRBJ1-4	.	CASGSSGPLNEKLFF	TGTGCCAGCGGATCCTCCGGGCCCCTCAATGAAAAACTGTTTTTT
.	TRBV27	TRBJ2-1	.	CASSFLVYNEQFF	TGTGCCAGCAGTTTTCTAGTATACAATGAGCAGTTCTTC